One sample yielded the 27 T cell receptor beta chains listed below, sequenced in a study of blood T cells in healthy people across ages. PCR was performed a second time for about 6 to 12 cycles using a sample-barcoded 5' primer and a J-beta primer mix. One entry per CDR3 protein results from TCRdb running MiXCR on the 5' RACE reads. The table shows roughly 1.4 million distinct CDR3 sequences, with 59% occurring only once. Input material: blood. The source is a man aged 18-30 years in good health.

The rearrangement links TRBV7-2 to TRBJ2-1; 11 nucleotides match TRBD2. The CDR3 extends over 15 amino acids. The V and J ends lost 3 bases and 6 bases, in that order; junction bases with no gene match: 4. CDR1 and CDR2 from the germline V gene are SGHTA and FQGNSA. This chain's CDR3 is CASSFAGLAVNEQFF. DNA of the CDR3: TGTGCCAGCAGCTTTGCGGGACTAGCGGTCAATGAGCAGTTCTTC.

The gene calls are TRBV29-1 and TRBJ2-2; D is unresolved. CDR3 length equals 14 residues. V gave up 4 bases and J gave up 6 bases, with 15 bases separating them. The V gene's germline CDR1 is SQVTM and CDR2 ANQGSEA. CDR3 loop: CSVVSPVDSGELFF. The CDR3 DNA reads TGCAGCGTTGTCAGCCCGGTCGACTCCGGGGAGCTGTTTTTT.

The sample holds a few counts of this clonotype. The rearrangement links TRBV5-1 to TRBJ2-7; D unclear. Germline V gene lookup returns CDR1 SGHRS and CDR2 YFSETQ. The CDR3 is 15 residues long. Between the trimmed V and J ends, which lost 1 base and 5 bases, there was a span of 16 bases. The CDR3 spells CASSLSPGESDEQYF. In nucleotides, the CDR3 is TGCGCCAGCAGCTTGTCTCCGGGTGAGTCGGACGAGCAGTACTTC.

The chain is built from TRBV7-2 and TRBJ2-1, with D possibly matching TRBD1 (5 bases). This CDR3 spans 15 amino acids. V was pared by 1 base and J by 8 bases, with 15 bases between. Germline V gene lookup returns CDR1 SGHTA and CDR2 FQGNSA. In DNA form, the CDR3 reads TGTGCCAGCAGCTTAGTAGCAGGGCTTAAGGATGAGCAGTTCTTC. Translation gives CASSLVAGLKDEQFF.

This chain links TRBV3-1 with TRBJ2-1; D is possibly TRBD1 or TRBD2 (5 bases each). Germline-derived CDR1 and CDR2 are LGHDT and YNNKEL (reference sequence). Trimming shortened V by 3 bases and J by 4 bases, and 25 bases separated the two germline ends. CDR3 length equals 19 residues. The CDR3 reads CASSHGGLFGQRGYNEQFF. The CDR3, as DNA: TGTGCCAGCAGCCATGGAGGTTTATTTGGACAACGAGGGTACAATGAGCAGTTCTTC.

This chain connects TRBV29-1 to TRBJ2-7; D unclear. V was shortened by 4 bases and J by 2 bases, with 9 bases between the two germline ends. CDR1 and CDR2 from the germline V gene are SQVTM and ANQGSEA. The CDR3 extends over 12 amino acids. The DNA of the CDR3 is TGCAGCGTTGGCCAGGCCGCCTACGAGCAGTACTTC. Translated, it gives CSVGQAAYEQYF.

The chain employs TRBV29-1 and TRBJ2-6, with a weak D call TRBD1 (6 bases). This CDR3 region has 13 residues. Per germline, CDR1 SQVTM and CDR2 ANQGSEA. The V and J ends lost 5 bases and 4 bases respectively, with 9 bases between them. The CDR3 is CSVWTDGANVLTF. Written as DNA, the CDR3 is TGCAGCGTTTGGACAGACGGGGCCAACGTCCTGACTTTC.

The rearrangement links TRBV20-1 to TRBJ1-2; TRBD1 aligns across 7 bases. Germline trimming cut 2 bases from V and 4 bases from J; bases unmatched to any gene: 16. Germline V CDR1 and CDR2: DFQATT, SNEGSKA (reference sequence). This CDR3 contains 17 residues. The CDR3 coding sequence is TGCAGTGCTAGACGATTAGGTCAGGGGGGTGATGGCTATGGCTACACCTTC. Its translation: CSARRLGQGGDGYGYTF.

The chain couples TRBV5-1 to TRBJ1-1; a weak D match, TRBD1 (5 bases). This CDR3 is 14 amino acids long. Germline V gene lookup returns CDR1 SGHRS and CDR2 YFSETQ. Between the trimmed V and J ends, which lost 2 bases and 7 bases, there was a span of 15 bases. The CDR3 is CASSLFGGEDEAFF. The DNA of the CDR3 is TGCGCCAGCAGCTTATTTGGGGGTGAGGATGAAGCTTTCTTT.

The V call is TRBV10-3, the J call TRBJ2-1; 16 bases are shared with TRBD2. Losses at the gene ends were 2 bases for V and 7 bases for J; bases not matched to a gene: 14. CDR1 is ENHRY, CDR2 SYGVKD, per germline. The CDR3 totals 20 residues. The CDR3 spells CAISERGTSGREFLKNEQFF. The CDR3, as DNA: TGTGCCATCAGTGAGCGGGGGACTAGCGGGAGGGAATTCCTAAAAAATGAGCAGTTCTTC.

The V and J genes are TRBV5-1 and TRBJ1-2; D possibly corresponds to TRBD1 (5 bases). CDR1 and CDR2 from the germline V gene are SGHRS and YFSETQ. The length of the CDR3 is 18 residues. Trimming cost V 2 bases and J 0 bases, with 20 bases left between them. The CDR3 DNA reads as TGCGCCAGCAGCTTCACCCGGGGCCAATTAACAGCTAACTATGGCTACACCTTC. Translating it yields CASSFTRGQLTANYGYTF.

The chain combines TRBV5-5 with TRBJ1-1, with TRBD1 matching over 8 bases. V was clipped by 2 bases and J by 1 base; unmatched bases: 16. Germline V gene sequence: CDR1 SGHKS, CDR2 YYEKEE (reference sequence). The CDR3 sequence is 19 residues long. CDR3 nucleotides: TGTGCCAGCAGCTTAGGCACCCTTCCAGGGGGCTCCAAGAACACTGAAGCTTTCTTT. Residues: CASSLGTLPGGSKNTEAFF.

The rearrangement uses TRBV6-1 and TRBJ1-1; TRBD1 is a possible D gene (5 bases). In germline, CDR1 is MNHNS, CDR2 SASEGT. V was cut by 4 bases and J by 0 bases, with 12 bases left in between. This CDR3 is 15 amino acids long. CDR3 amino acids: CASSASTVMNTEAFF. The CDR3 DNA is TGTGCCAGCAGTGCCTCGACAGTTATGAACACTGAAGCTTTCTTT.

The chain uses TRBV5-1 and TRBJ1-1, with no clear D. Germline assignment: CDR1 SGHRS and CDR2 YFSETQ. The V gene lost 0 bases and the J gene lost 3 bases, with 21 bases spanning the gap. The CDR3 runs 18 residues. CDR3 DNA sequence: TGCGCCAGCAGCTTGGATGAGAGCCTCCGGGGTTGGTACACTGAAGCTTTCTTT. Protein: CASSLDESLRGWYTEAFF.

The CDR3 protein is CASSQGVKGGSQNEQFF. The CDR3 DNA sequence: TGCGCCAGCAGCCAAGGGGTAAAGGGGGGCTCTCAGAATGAGCAGTTCTTC. The genes are TRBV4-3 and TRBJ2-1; TRBD1 or TRBD2 may be the D gene (6 bases each). The V end was cut by 1 base, the J end by 7 bases, with 20 bases between. The CDR3 has 17 residues. The germline V gene encodes CDR1 LGHNA and CDR2 YSLEER.

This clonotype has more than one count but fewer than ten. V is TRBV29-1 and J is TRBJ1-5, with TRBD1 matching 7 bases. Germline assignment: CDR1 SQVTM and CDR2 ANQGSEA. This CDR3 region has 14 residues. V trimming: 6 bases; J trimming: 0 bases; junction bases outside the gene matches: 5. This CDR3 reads CSVRGQNSNQPQHF. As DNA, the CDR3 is TGCAGCGTCCGGGGACAGAATAGCAATCAGCCCCAGCATTTT.

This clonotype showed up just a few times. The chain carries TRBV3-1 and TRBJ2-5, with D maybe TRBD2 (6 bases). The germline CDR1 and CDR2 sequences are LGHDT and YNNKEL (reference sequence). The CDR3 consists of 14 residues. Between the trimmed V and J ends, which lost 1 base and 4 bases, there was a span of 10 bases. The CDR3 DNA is TGTGCCAGCAGCCAAGGCACTAGCCCAGAGACCCAGTACTTC. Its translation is CASSQGTSPETQYF.

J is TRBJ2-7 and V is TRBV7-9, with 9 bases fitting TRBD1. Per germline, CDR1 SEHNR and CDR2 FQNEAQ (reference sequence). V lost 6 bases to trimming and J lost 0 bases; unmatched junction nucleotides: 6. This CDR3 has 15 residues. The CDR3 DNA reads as TGTGCCAGCAGTCGGGACAGGGACTACTCCTACGAGCAGTACTTC. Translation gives CASSRDRDYSYEQYF.

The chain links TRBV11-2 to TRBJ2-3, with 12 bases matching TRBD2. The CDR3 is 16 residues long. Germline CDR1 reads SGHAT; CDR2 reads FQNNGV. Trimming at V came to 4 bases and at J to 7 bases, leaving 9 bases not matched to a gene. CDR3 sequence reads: CASSYSSGGAENTQYF. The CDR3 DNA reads TGTGCCAGCAGCTACTCTAGCGGGGGGGCCGAGAATACGCAGTATTTT.

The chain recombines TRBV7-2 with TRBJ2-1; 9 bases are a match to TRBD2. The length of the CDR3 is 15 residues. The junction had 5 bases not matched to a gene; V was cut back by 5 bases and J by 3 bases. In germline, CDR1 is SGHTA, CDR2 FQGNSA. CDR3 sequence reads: CASSPRGGNYNEQFF. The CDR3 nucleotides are TGTGCCAGCAGCCCGCGGGGGGGGAACTACAATGAGCAGTTCTTC.

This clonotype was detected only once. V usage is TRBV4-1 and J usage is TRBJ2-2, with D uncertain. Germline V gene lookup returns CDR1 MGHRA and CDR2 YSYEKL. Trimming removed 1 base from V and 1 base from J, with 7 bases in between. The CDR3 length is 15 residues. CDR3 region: CASSQVEGNTGELFF. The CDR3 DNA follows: TGCGCCAGCAGCCAAGTGGAAGGGAACACCGGGGAGCTGTTTTTT.

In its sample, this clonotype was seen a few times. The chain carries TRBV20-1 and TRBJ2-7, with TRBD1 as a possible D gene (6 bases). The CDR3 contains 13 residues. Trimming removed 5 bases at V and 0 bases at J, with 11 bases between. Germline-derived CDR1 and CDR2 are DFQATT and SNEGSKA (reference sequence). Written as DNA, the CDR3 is TGCAGTGCTTATCAGGACAGCTCCTACGAGCAGTACTTC. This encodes CSAYQDSSYEQYF.

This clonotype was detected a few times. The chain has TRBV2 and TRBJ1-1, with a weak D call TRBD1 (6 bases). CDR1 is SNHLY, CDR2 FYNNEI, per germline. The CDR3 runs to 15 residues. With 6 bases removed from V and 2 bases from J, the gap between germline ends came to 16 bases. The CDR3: CASSRFPGQNTEAFF. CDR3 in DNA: TGTGCCAGCAGCAGATTTCCGGGACAAAACACTGAAGCTTTCTTT.

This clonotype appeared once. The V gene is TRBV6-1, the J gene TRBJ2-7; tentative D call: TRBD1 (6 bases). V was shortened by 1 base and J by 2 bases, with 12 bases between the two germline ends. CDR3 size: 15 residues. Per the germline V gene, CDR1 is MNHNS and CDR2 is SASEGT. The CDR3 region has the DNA TGTGCCAGCAGTGAAGGGCAGGGGAAGACCTACGAGCAGTACTTC. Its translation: CASSEGQGKTYEQYF.

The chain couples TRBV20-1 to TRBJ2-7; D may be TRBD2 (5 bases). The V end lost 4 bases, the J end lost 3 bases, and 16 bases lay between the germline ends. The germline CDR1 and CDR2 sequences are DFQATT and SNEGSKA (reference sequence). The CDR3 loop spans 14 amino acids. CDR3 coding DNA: TGCAGTGCTACCCGTGCTTTAGGAGGCTACGAGCAGTACTTC. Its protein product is CSATRALGGYEQYF.

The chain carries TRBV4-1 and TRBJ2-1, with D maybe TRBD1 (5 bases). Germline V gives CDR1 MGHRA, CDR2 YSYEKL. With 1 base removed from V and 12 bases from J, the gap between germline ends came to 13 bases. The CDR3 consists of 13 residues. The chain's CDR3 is CASSQGSLGAQFF. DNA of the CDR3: TGCGCCAGCAGCCAAGGGAGTCTAGGGGCGCAGTTCTTC.

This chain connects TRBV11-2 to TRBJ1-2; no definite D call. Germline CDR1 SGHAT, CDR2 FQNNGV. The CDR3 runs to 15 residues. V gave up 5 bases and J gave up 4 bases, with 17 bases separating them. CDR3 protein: CASSPPAGRTYGYTF. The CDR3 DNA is TGTGCCAGCAGCCCCCCAGCCGGACGGACCTATGGCTACACCTTC. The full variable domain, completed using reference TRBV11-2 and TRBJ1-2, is EAGVAQSPRYKIIEKRQSVAFWCNPISGHATLYWYQQILGQGPKLLIQFQNNGVVDDSQLPKDRFSAERLKGVDSTLKIQPAKLEDSAVYLCASSPPAGRTYGYTFGSGTRLTVV.